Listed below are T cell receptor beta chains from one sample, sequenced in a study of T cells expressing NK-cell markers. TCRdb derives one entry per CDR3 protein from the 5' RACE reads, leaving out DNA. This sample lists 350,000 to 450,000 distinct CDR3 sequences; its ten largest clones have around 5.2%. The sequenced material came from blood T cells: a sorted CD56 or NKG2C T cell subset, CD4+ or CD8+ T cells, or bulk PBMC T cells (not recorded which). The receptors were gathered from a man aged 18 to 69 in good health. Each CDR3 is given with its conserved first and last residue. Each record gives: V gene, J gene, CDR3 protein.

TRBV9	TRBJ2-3	CASSVNRVAGGQDTQYF
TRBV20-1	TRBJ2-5	CSARDWLWSGRVDRGLRETQYF
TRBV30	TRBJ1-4	CAWSRYNEKLFF
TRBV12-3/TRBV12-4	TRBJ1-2	CASSNLPYGYTF
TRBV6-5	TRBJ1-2	CASQLGQGFYGYTF
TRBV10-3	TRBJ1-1	CATILQGNTEAFF
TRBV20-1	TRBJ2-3	CSAPQFQFGTDTQYF
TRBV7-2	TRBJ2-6	CASARDTGANVLTF
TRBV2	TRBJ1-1	CASSPRGGANTEAFF
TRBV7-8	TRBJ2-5	CASSSRLAGVKETQYF
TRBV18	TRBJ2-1	CASSPLRTSRNNEQFF
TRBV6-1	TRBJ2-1	CASSEYGGSGREQFF
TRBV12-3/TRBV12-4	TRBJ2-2	CASSLSPLAGAGELFF
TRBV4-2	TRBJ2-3	CASSQHQSGYSTDTQYF
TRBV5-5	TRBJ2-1	CASSLPNVDEQFF
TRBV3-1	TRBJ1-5	CASSQDRGGIGNQPQHF
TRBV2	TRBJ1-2	CASRAFWSRDYGYTF
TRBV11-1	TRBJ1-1	CASSFQGRGTEAFF
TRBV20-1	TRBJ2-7	CSASPSQLFYEQYF
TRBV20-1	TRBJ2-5	CSAGTSGRETQYF
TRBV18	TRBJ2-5	CASSPVTVGETQYF
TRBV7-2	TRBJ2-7	CASSSRRGYEQYF
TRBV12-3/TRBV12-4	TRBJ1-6	CASSLAVTGNSPLHF
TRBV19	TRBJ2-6	CASNGYSGSGANVLTF
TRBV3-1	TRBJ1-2	CASSQGQSTGRYGYTF
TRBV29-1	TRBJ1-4	CSAEGSNEKLFF
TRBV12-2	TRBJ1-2	CASRSTGYLARGYTF
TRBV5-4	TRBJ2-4	CASSIRRGSPPDIQYF
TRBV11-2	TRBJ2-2	CASSFRGAGEKGGELFF
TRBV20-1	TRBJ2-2	CSAARGAGELFF
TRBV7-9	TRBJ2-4	CASSVEGGAKNIQYF
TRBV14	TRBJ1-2	CASSLRTDGGYTF
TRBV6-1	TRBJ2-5	CASSTSGGPKTQYF
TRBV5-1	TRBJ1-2	CASSVTATDYGYTF
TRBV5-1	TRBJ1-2	CASSWGDINYGYTF
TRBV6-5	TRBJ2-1	CASSYNGASGDEQFF
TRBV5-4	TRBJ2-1	CASSLLVLAGGDNEQFF
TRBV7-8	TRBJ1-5	CASSLETGDKAEAQHF
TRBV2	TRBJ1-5	CASQNRGSNQPQHF
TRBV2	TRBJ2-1	CASSETSGAYNEQFF
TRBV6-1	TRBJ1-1	CASRQGANTEAFF
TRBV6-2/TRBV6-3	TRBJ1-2	CASSWRGQSIYGYTF
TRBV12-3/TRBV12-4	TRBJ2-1	CASRFSSLAVAGSYNEQFF
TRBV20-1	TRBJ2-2	CSAVAGGLTGELFF